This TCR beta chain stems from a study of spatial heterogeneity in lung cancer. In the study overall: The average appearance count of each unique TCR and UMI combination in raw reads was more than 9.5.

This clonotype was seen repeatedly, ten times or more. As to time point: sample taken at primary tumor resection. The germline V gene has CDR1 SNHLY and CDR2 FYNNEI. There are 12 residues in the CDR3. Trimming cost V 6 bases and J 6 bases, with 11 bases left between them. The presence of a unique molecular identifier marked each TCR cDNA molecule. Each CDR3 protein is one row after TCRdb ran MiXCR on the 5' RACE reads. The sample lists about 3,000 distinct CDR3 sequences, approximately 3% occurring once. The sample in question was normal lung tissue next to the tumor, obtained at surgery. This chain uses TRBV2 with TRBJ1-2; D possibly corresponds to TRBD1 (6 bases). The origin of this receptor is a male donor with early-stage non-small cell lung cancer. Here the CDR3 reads CASSITGNGYTF. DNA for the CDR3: TGTGCCAGCAGCATTACAGGGAATGGCTACACCTTC.